The next 26 T cell receptor beta chains were all read from a single sample in a study of PD-L1 blockade in urothelial cancer. Method: immunoSEQ multiplex PCR; TCRdb's copy keeps in-frame clones and lacks some. The sample consists of some 50,000 clones, around 85% of them appearing once. Documented time point: pretreatment peripheral blood. The sample consisted of PBMCs, taken around atezolizumab (anti-PD-L1) treatment. These receptors were taken from a woman aged 60-75 years with urothelial cancer.

Comment on this clone: At one end the junction does not follow the germline gene, possibly because of a read error. This chain connects TRBV5-4 to TRBJ2-3; maybe TRBD2 (6 bases). CDR1 and CDR2 (germline): SGHNT, YYREEE (reference sequence). The CDR3 has 12 amino acids. Written as DNA, the CDR3 is TGTGCCAGCAGCCTCGACGGGGGAAGGGAATCGTTT. Protein product: CASSLDGGRESF.

The gene calls are TRBV19 and TRBJ2-7, with D possibly TRBD2 on 8 matching bases. This CDR3 has 14 residues. V lost 4 bases and J lost 5, with 15 bases in between. CDR1 and CDR2 (germline): LNHDA, SQIVND (reference sequence). This CDR3 is CASSTPGGGHEQYF. In nucleotides, the CDR3 is TGTGCCAGTAGTACGCCGGGAGGGGGCCACGAGCAGTACTTC.

This clone was picked up one time. The rearrangement links TRBV7-9 to TRBJ1-1; D not resolved. Germline V gene data show CDR1 as SEHNR and CDR2 as FQNEAQ (reference sequence). The V and J ends lost 3 bases and 3 bases respectively, with 8 bases between them. The CDR3 spans 13 residues. For the CDR3, the DNA is TGTGCCAGCAGCTTGTCTTTGTACACTGAAGCTTTCTTT. The encoded protein is CASSLSLYTEAFF.

The CDR3 bases are TGTGCCAGCAGTTTAATAGCGGGAGTTGGATACGAGCAGTACTTC. This sequence encodes CASSLIAGVGYEQYF. V and J are TRBV28 and TRBJ2-7; TRBD2 agrees at 9 bases. From germline, CDR1 is MDHEN and CDR2 SYDVKM. With 2 bases clipped from V and 4 bases from J, the junction kept 6 bases outside the gene matches. The CDR3 is 15 amino acids.

The genes are TRBV27 and TRBJ2-7, with a possible D match to TRBD1 (6 bases). The CDR3 is 11 amino acids. Between the trimmed V and J ends, which lost 6 bases and 4 bases, there was a span of 7 bases. CDR1 and CDR2 from the germline V gene are MNHEY and SMNVEV (reference sequence). The CDR3 nucleotides read TGTGCCAGCAGCCAGGGGTACGAGCAGTACTTC. It translates to CASSQGYEQYF.

In its sample, this clone was seen a few times. The chain recombines TRBV5-1 with TRBJ2-7, with D perhaps TRBD2 (5 bases). The CDR3 sequence is 14 residues long. The ends were cut back, 0 bases at V and 6 bases at J, with 13 bases in the middle. Germline lookup yields CDR1 SGHRS and CDR2 YFSETQ. In DNA form, the CDR3 reads TGCGCCAGCAGCTTGGAAACGGACTTTGGCGAGCAGTACTTC. Residues: CASSLETDFGEQYF.

V and J are TRBV7-8 and TRBJ2-7, with TRBD1 identical over 7 bases. Germline V gene sequence: CDR1 SGHVS, CDR2 FQNEAQ. J lost 4 bases, V lost 5 bases, and 8 bases had no gene match. CDR3 length equals 14 residues. The CDR3 DNA reads as TGTGCCAGCAGCACCTACAGGGGACAATACGAGCAGTACTTC. It encodes CASSTYRGQYEQYF. Together with reference TRBV7-8 and TRBJ2-7, the CDR3 gives the full variable domain: GAGVSQSPRYKVAKRGQDVALRCDPISGHVSLFWYQQALGQGPEFLTYFQNEAQLDKSGLPSDRFFAERPEGSVSTLKIQRTQQEDSAVYLCASSTYRGQYEQYFGPGTRLTVT.

The gene calls are TRBV19 and TRBJ2-7; D unclear. Per the germline V gene, CDR1 is LNHDA and CDR2 is SQIVND (reference sequence). The CDR3 totals 14 residues. The V gene lost 1 base and the J gene lost 0 bases, with 7 bases spanning the gap. CDR3 sequence (DNA): TGTGCCAGTAGTATAGGGGCCTACTCCTACGAGCAGTACTTC. Its translation is CASSIGAYSYEQYF.

The rearrangement uses TRBV4-3 and TRBJ2-1, with D hard to call. In germline, CDR1 is LGHNA, CDR2 YSLEER. Trimming removed 0 bases from V and 7 bases from J, with 13 bases in between. The CDR3 sequence is 15 residues long. The CDR3 reads CASSQDRYPVNEQFF. The CDR3 DNA follows: TGCGCCAGCAGCCAAGATCGGTACCCGGTGAATGAGCAGTTCTTC.

J is TRBJ2-5 and V is TRBV6-1, with 7 bases matching TRBD1. Per germline, CDR1 MNHNS and CDR2 SASEGT. The CDR3 runs to 14 residues. With V trimmed by 3 bases and J by 2 bases, 3 bases remained unmatched. CDR3 bases: TGTGCCAGCAGTGATTGGACAGGACAAGAGACCCAGTACTTC. This translates into CASSDWTGQETQYF.

The CDR3 region is CASSSDPTANTGELFF. For the CDR3, the DNA is TGTGCCAGCAGCTCCGACCCCACAGCCAACACCGGGGAGCTGTTTTTT. The V and J genes are TRBV7-3 and TRBJ2-2, with D unclear. This CDR3 comprises 16 residues. CDR1 is SGHTA and CDR2 is FQGTGA in the germline V gene. With 4 bases removed from V and 2 bases from J, the gap between germline ends came to 14 bases. Together with reference TRBV7-3 and TRBJ2-2, the CDR3 gives the full variable domain: GAGVSQTPSNKVTEKGKYVELRCDPISGHTALYWYRQSLGQGPEFLIYFQGTGAADDSGLPNDRFFAVRPEGSVSTLKIQRTERGDSAVYLCASSSDPTANTGELFFGEGSRLTVL.

The chain uses TRBV5-1 and TRBJ2-1, with TRBD2 matching 11 bases. The CDR3 length is 15 residues. V lost 4 bases and J lost 5; bases outside the gene matches: 5. Germline loops: CDR1 SGHRS, CDR2 YFSETQ. The CDR3 spells CASSVGTSGNNEQFF. The CDR3, as DNA: TGCGCCAGCAGCGTGGGGACTAGCGGTAACAATGAGCAGTTCTTC. The full variable domain, with the rest looked up from reference TRBV5-1 and TRBJ2-1, is KAGVTQTPRYLIKTRGQQVTLSCSPISGHRSVSWYQQTPGQGLQFLFEYFSETQRNKGNFPGRFSGRQFSNSRSEMNVSTLELGDSALYLCASSVGTSGNNEQFFGPGTRLTVL.

The chain recombines TRBV5-1 with TRBJ2-7; D unclear. In germline, CDR1 is SGHRS, CDR2 YFSETQ. The CDR3 covers 13 residues. V was trimmed by 3 bases and J by 0 bases, leaving 7 bases between them. The CDR3 loop reads CASSSDNSYEQYF. The CDR3 DNA sequence: TGCGCCAGCAGCTCTGACAACTCCTACGAGCAGTACTTC.

The rearrangement links TRBV20-1 to TRBJ2-5; TRBD1 is a possible D gene (6 bases). From germline, CDR1 is DFQATT and CDR2 SNEGSKA (reference sequence). V lost 7 bases and J 2 bases, leaving 8 bases between the germline ends. This CDR3 contains 11 residues. The CDR3 DNA is TGCAGTGGCCAGGGGCAAGAGACCCAGTACTTC. This sequence encodes CSGQGQETQYF.

V and J are TRBV11-2 and TRBJ2-1, with 10 bases identical to TRBD2. Looked up from germline, CDR1 is SGHAT and CDR2 is FQNNGV. CDR3 length: 20 amino acids. Trimming removed 0 bases from V and 2 bases from J; junction bases left unmatched: 13. In DNA form, the CDR3 reads TGTGCCAGCAGCTTAGATATATTGGCTAGCGGGGGCTTTACCTACAATGAGCAGTTCTTC. Amino acids: CASSLDILASGGFTYNEQFF.

The V call is TRBV7-8, the J call TRBJ1-1, with TRBD1 as a possible D gene (6 bases). Trimming shortened V by 4 bases and J by 1 base, and 16 bases separated the two germline ends. From germline, CDR1 is SGHVS and CDR2 FQNEAQ. CDR3 length: 16 residues. The chain's CDR3 is CASSSYRERENTEAFF. CDR3 coding DNA: TGTGCCAGCAGCTCTTACAGGGAAAGGGAGAACACTGAAGCTTTCTTT.

The rearrangement links TRBV5-1 to TRBJ2-2; D gene uncertain. CDR3 length equals 15 residues. Germline CDR1 reads SGHRS; CDR2 reads YFSETQ. With 6 bases removed from V and 4 bases from J, the gap between germline ends came to 16 bases. For the CDR3, the DNA is TGCGCCAGCATTTCCTCAGGTGCCGGCACCGGGGAGCTGTTTTTT. Translating it yields CASISSGAGTGELFF.

This chain connects TRBV19 to TRBJ1-5; D remains unclear. The CDR3 sequence is 12 residues long. Germline V CDR1 and CDR2: LNHDA, SQIVND (reference sequence). V was trimmed by 3 bases and J by 6 bases, leaving 6 bases between them. The CDR3 reads CASSIGPQPQHF. Written as DNA, the CDR3 is TGTGCCAGTAGTATCGGTCCTCAGCCCCAGCATTTT.

This chain uses TRBV15 with TRBJ2-5; D possibly corresponds to TRBD1 (6 bases). Trimming took 5 bases from V and 3 from J, leaving 13 bases between them. Germline-derived CDR1 and CDR2 are LNHNV and YYDKDF (reference sequence). This CDR3 region has 14 residues. CDR3 sequence reads: CATSPERQEETQYF. DNA for the CDR3: TGTGCCACCAGCCCTGAGCGACAGGAAGAGACCCAGTACTTC. The full variable domain, its missing parts supplied by reference TRBV15 and TRBJ2-5, is DAMVIQNPRYQVTQFGKPVTLSCSQTLNHNVMYWYQQKSSQAPKLLFHYYDKDFNNEADTPDNFQSRRPNTSFCFLDIRSPGLGDTAMYLCATSPERQEETQYFGPGTRLLVL.

The chain is built from TRBV29-1 and TRBJ2-7; D ambiguous. Germline assignment: CDR1 SQVTM and CDR2 ANQGSEA. Trimming took 3 bases from V and 1 from J, leaving 7 bases between them. The CDR3 has 12 residues. CDR3 in amino acids: CSVDGGSYEQYF. CDR3 DNA sequence: TGCAGCGTTGATGGCGGATCCTACGAGCAGTACTTC.

This clone was seen once. The chain is built from TRBV10-1 and TRBJ2-3; TRBD2 matches 13 bases. Germline V CDR1 and CDR2: WNHNN, SYGVQD (reference sequence). The CDR3 runs 19 residues. The V and J ends lost 7 bases and 0 bases, in that order; junction bases with no gene match: 13. CDR3 nucleotide sequence: TGCGCCAGCATTCGGACTAGCGGGGGAAAGATAGGTAGCACAGATACGCAGTATTTT. Residues: CASIRTSGGKIGSTDTQYF.

The chain combines TRBV15 with TRBJ1-1; the D gene is possibly TRBD1 (6 bases). The germline V gene encodes CDR1 LNHNV and CDR2 YYDKDF (reference sequence). The V gene lost 0 bases and the J gene lost 6 bases, with 20 bases spanning the gap. The CDR3 totals 17 residues. The CDR3, as DNA: TGTGCCACCAGCAGAGATCGCAGGGGCCCTCGGATCGCTGAAGCTTTCTTT. Amino acid sequence: CATSRDRRGPRIAEAFF.

The chain joins TRBV5-5 to TRBJ1-2; a weak D match, TRBD1 (6 bases). CDR1 and CDR2 from the germline V gene are SGHKS and YYEKEE (reference sequence). The CDR3 is 16 amino acids. Trimming cost V 0 bases and J 7 bases, with 19 bases left between them. The CDR3 here is CASSLDGGPPWGGYTF. The CDR3 nucleotides are TGTGCCAGCAGCTTGGATGGGGGCCCCCCTTGGGGTGGCTACACCTTC.

The V and J genes are TRBV5-6 and TRBJ1-5; 7 bases are shared with TRBD1. Germline V gene data show CDR1 as SGHDT and CDR2 as YYEEEE. The trim removed 4 bases at V and 9 bases at J, leaving 7 bases unmatched. The CDR3 runs 13 residues. Here the CDR3 DNA reads TGTGCCAGCAGCGCAACAGGGGTGGGGCCCCAGCATTTT. Translating it yields CASSATGVGPQHF.

The chain joins TRBV4-3 to TRBJ1-2, with a tentative D call TRBD1 (5 bases). CDR3 length equals 14 residues. The germline V gene encodes CDR1 LGHNA and CDR2 YSLEER. Deletions cut 4 bases from V and 0 bases from J, with 9 bases between. Here the CDR3 reads CASSPQGTNYGYTF. CDR3 in DNA: TGCGCCAGCAGCCCCCAGGGAACTAACTATGGCTACACCTTC.

This clone has just one count. V usage is TRBV6-6 and J usage is TRBJ1-2, with 7 bases fitting TRBD1. Germline CDR1 MNHNY, CDR2 SVGAGI (reference sequence). This CDR3 has 13 residues. V lost 5 bases, J lost 4 bases, and 4 bases stayed unmatched. The chain's CDR3 is CASSPGQSYGYTF. The CDR3 DNA reads as TGTGCCAGCAGTCCGGGACAGAGCTATGGCTACACCTTC.